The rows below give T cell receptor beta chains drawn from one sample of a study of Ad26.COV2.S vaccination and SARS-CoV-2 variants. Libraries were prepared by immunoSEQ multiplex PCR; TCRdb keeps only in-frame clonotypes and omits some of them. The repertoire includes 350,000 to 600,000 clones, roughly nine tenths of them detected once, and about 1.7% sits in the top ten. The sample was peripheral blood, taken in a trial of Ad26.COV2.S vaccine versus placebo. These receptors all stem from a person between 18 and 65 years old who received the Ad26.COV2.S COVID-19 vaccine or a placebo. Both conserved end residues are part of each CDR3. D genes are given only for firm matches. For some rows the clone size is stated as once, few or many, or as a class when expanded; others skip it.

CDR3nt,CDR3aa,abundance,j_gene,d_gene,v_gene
TGTGCCAGCTCACAAGACCAAGAGACCCAGTACTTC,CASSQDQETQYF,.,TRBJ2-5,.,TRBV18
TGCAGCGTTGGTAGGGATAGCAATCAGCCCCAGCATTTT,CSVGRDSNQPQHF,.,TRBJ1-5,.,TRBV29-1
TGTGCCAGTAGTATGACCTACACCGGGGAGCTGTTTTTT,CASSMTYTGELFF,.,TRBJ2-2,.,TRBV19
TGTGCCACCAGTGATGAAGGGCAGCCCCAGCATTTT,CATSDEGQPQHF,.,TRBJ1-5,.,TRBV24-1
TGTGCCAGCAGCCAGCAGACAGACCCTAATGAAAAACTGTTTTTT,CASSQQTDPNEKLFF,once,TRBJ1-4,.,TRBV3-1/TRBV3-2
TGTGCCAGCAGCCCCGCTCGGGGGAGAGGGGCCTATGGCTACACCTTC,CASSPARGRGAYGYTF,.,TRBJ1-2,.,TRBV7-9
TGTGCCAGCAGCTCCACTAGCGGGGGGACCCCCTACGAGCAGTACTTC,CASSSTSGGTPYEQYF,once,TRBJ2-7,TRBD2,TRBV11-3
TGTGCCAGTAGCTGGGGCGGATATCAGCCCCAGCATTTT,CASSWGGYQPQHF,few,TRBJ1-5,.,TRBV19
TGTGCCAGCAGCTTAGGGCGGGGACAGTTGGAGACCCAGTACTTC,CASSLGRGQLETQYF,.,TRBJ2-5,.,TRBV11-3
TGTGCCAGCAGCGTAGGAAATAGCGGGAGCTACGAGCAGTACTTC,CASSVGNSGSYEQYF,.,TRBJ2-7,TRBD2,TRBV9
TGTGCCAGCAGTGGGAGCGGGACAGGGTATAATCAGCCCCAGCATTTT,CASSGSGTGYNQPQHF,.,TRBJ1-5,TRBD1,TRBV28
TGTGCCAGCAGCCCTTCGGGAGGAGGGAGTAATACGAACTTC,CASSPSGGGSNTNF,.,TRBJ2-4,TRBD2,TRBV28
TGTGCCAGCAGTTGGGAGGGGAAACCCCTCCACTTT,CASSWEGKPLHF,.,TRBJ1-6,.,TRBV6-2/TRBV6-3